This T cell receptor (beta chain) was identified during a study of response to subunit inactivated influenza vaccine. The study, taken as a whole, reports: T cells newly recruited by each seasonal influenza vaccination are few, the authors suggested.

The CDR3 loop spans 15 amino acids. The V end was cut by 3 bases, the J end by 2 bases, with 14 bases between. Germline values: CDR1 SEHNR, CDR2 FQNEAQ (reference sequence). TCRdb called the RT-PCR reads again in MiXCR, with one record for every CDR3 protein. Found here are about 160,000 distinct CDR3 sequences, approximately 11% of them singletons; the top ten hold roughly 12%. As concerns this clonotype: Its antigen is still unknown.

This chain uses TRBV7-9 with TRBJ2-7; TRBD1 is a possible D gene (6 bases). The material was non-naive T cells sorted from PBMCs, obtained about 6 weeks after vaccination. The TCR comes from a man in his fifties who received an inactivated influenza vaccine. The CDR3 reads CASSFPGTWAYEQYF. In nucleotides, the CDR3 is TGTGCCAGCAGCTTCCCCGGGACATGGGCCTACGAGCAGTACTTC.